These 25 T cell receptor beta chains came from one sample sequenced in a study of T cell responses to AZD1222 COVID-19 vaccine. The repertoire was sequenced with immunoSEQ multiplex PCR; TCRdb's copy has only in-frame clones and lacks some. The data show roughly 100,000 clones, with approximately 90% seen just once and 7% to 10% held by the top ten. Sequenced material: peripheral blood, taken on day 0 of AZD1222 vaccination. The source is an adult in good health.

The chain is built from TRBV3-1 (or the pseudogene TRBV3-2) and TRBJ2-7; 12 bases line up with TRBD2. J gave up 4 bases and V 2 bases, and 3 bases lay outside the gene matches. This CDR3 has 15 residues. CDR1 LGHDT and CDR2 YNNKEL come from the germline V gene (reference sequence). The CDR3 DNA follows: TGTGCCAGCAGCCAACTAGCGGGAGGGCCTTACGAGCAGTACTTC. As protein: CASSQLAGGPYEQYF.

The chain carries TRBV19 and TRBJ1-5, with 8 bases fitting TRBD1. From germline, CDR1 is LNHDA and CDR2 SQIVND (reference sequence). After removal of 2 bases from V and 3 bases from J, the junction contained 6 bases not matched to a gene. The CDR3 sequence is 16 residues long. The chain's CDR3 is CASSIPTGGHNQPQHF. Here the CDR3 DNA reads TGTGCCAGTAGTATACCCACAGGGGGACACAATCAGCCCCAGCATTTT.

CDR3 nucleotides: TGTGCCAGCAGTTCCAAAACTAGCGTCCGCACAGATACGCAGTATTTT. Its protein product is CASSSKTSVRTDTQYF. The chain recombines TRBV6-5 with TRBJ2-3, with TRBD2 identical over 7 bases. J was trimmed by 1 base and V by 4 bases; bases with no gene match: 8. The CDR3 has 16 residues. Germline loops: CDR1 MNHEY, CDR2 SVGAGI.

The chain uses TRBV7-9 and TRBJ2-3; no clear D gene. This CDR3 is 14 amino acids long. V lost 1 base and J lost 5, with 10 bases in between. CDR1 is SEHNR, CDR2 FQNEAQ, per germline (reference sequence). In DNA, the CDR3 is TGTGCCAGCAGCTTAGACCCGGTGGAAGATACGCAGTATTTT. It is translated as CASSLDPVEDTQYF.

This CDR3 is CASSRRRRTDGTNTEAFF. The CDR3, as DNA: TGTGCCAGCTCACGGAGGCGGCGGACGGACGGGACGAACACTGAAGCTTTCTTT. The V gene is TRBV18, the J gene TRBJ1-1, with a tentative D call TRBD1 (5 bases). Trimming removed 4 bases from V and 1 base from J, with 22 bases in between. CDR1 and CDR2 from the germline V gene are KGHSH and LQKENI. CDR3 length: 18 residues.

CDR3: CASSLEFLAGGVGELFF. CDR3 sequence (DNA): TGTGCCAGCAGCTTAGAGTTCCTAGCGGGAGGCGTCGGGGAGCTGTTTTTT. The rearrangement links TRBV11-2 to TRBJ2-2, with 11 bases fitting TRBD2. CDR3 length equals 17 residues. Germline V gene lookup returns CDR1 SGHAT and CDR2 FQNNGV. V shed 0 bases, J shed 7 bases, and the junction held 7 bases outside the gene matches.

The chain combines TRBV19 with TRBJ2-1, with 8 bases aligning to TRBD2. This CDR3 comprises 14 residues. Germline trimming cut 6 bases from V and 5 bases from J; bases unmatched to any gene: 6. In germline, CDR1 is LNHDA, CDR2 SQIVND (reference sequence). The CDR3: CASRTGGPHNEQFF. For the CDR3, the DNA is TGTGCCAGTAGAACGGGAGGGCCCCACAATGAGCAGTTCTTC.

The chain links TRBV29-1 to TRBJ1-1; possibly TRBD1 for D (6 bases). Germline CDR1 and CDR2: SQVTM and ANQGSEA. The CDR3 contains 15 residues. V was pared by 7 bases and J by 0 bases, with 18 bases between. This CDR3 reads CSASGQPDLNTEAFF. CDR3 nucleotides: TGCAGCGCCTCCGGACAGCCCGATTTGAACACTGAAGCTTTCTTT.

The chain carries TRBV9 and TRBJ2-5, with TRBD2 identical over 7 bases. CDR1 is SGDLS, CDR2 YYNGEE, per germline. Germline trimming cut 7 bases from V and 4 bases from J; bases unmatched to any gene: 4. The CDR3 has 12 residues. DNA for the CDR3: TGTGCCAGCGGGAGGGACGGAGAGACCCAGTACTTC. It yields the protein CASGRDGETQYF.

CDR3 loop: CASSPDRAGYEQYF. The CDR3 DNA reads as TGTGCCAGCAGCCCGGACAGGGCCGGATACGAGCAGTACTTC. The chain is built from TRBV7-2 and TRBJ2-7; 8 bases are a match to TRBD1. There are 14 residues in the CDR3. Germline-derived CDR1 and CDR2 are SGHTA and FQGNSA. V lost 5 bases to trimming and J lost 4 bases; unmatched junction nucleotides: 7.

V and J are TRBV9 and TRBJ2-7; the match to TRBD1 covers 7 bases. Trimming at V came to 4 bases and at J to 2 bases, leaving 6 bases not matched to a gene. CDR3 length: 14 amino acids. From germline, CDR1 is SGDLS and CDR2 YYNGEE. CDR3 loop: CASSIGTDPYEQYF. In nucleotides, the CDR3 is TGTGCCAGCAGCATCGGGACAGACCCCTACGAGCAGTACTTC.

This rearrangement joins TRBV4-2 to TRBJ2-7; possible D gene TRBD1, 6 bases. This CDR3 contains 15 residues. The germline V gene encodes CDR1 LGHNA and CDR2 YNFKEQ. Trimming pared 3 bases from V and 5 bases from J, leaving 17 bases between. CDR3 DNA sequence: TGTGCCAGCAGCCAGCCGACAGGCCTCAGGCACGAGCAGTACTTC. Translated: CASSQPTGLRHEQYF.

The chain uses TRBV30 and TRBJ1-6; D uncertain. This CDR3 spans 12 amino acids. V lost 7 bases to trimming and J lost 9 bases, with 13 bases between them. Germline V gene sequence: CDR1 GTSNPN, CDR2 SVGIG (reference sequence). The DNA for the CDR3 is TGTGCCTCAGTCGGTGGCGGTTCACCCCTCCACTTT. This translates into CASVGGGSPLHF.

This clone was seen a single time. This sequence joins TRBV10-1 and TRBJ2-7; possibly TRBD2 for D (5 bases). Trimming cost V 6 bases and J 3 bases, with 12 bases left between them. The CDR3 sequence is 13 residues long. The V gene's germline CDR1 is WNHNN and CDR2 SYGVQD (reference sequence). DNA of the CDR3: TGCGCCAGCAGCGGACTGCAACACTACGAGCAGTACTTC. Translating it yields CASSGLQHYEQYF.

The chain couples TRBV28 to TRBJ2-3; D remains ambiguous. Per germline, CDR1 MDHEN and CDR2 SYDVKM. The CDR3 has 16 amino acids. V gave up 2 bases and J gave up 0 bases, with 12 bases separating them. The CDR3 region has the DNA TGTGCCAGCAGTTTAGGTGGCGGCTCTAGCACAGATACGCAGTATTTT. The encoded protein is CASSLGGGSSTDTQYF. Drawing the rest from reference TRBV28 and TRBJ2-3, the complete variable domain is DVKVTQSSRYLVKRTGEKVFLECVQDMDHENMFWYRQDPGLGLRLIYFSYDVKMKEKGDIPEGYSVSREKKERFSLILESASTNQTSMYLCASSLGGGSSTDTQYFGPGTRLTVL.

The CDR3, as DNA: TGTGCCAGTAGTAACATCGGGAATAGCAATCAGCCCCAGCATTTT. Translation gives CASSNIGNSNQPQHF. The chain employs TRBV19 and TRBJ1-5; D gene uncertain. CDR3 length: 15 residues. CDR1 and CDR2 (germline): LNHDA, SQIVND (reference sequence). Trimming cost V 4 bases and J 0 bases, with 10 bases left between them.

V usage is TRBV6-5 and J usage is TRBJ2-5; 8 nucleotides match TRBD1. CDR1 is MNHEY and CDR2 is SVGAGI in the germline V gene. CDR3 size: 15 residues. V dropped 6 bases and J dropped 1; count of bases not matched to a gene: 7. The CDR3 spells CASSRTGTSQETQYF. For the CDR3, the DNA is TGTGCCAGCAGCCGGACAGGGACCTCCCAAGAGACCCAGTACTTC.

Only one count was recorded for this clone. The chain employs TRBV25-1 and TRBJ1-4, with D perhaps matching TRBD1 (5 bases). In germline, CDR1 is MGHDK, CDR2 SYGVNS. The ends were cut back, 5 bases at V and 2 bases at J, with 15 bases in the middle. This CDR3 is 16 amino acids long. The CDR3 DNA follows: TGTGCCAGCAGTCGTGCCTCCGGGGCGACTAATGAAAAACTGTTTTTT. It is translated as CASSRASGATNEKLFF. The full variable domain, its missing parts supplied by reference TRBV25-1 and TRBJ1-4, is EADIYQTPRYLVIGTGKKITLECSQTMGHDKMYWYQQDPGMELHLIHYSYGVNSTEKGDLSSESTVSRIRTEHFPLTLESARPSHTSQYLCASSRASGATNEKLFFGSGTQLSVL.

The rearrangement uses TRBV29-1 and TRBJ1-1; D is possibly TRBD1 (5 bases). The V end lost 2 bases, the J end lost 5 bases, and 12 bases lay between the germline ends. The CDR3 runs to 13 residues. CDR1 and CDR2 from the germline V gene are SQVTM and ANQGSEA. DNA for the CDR3: TGCAGCGTTGAATGGCAGGGCGGAACTGAAGCTTTCTTT. Its protein product is CSVEWQGGTEAFF.

This chain connects TRBV29-1 to TRBJ2-4, with D possibly matching TRBD1 (5 bases). Germline CDR1 and CDR2: SQVTM and ANQGSEA. The CDR3 has 13 residues. Trimming cost V 4 bases and J 8 bases, with 15 bases left between them. The CDR3 sequence is CSVVRQGLDIQYF. The CDR3 bases are TGCAGCGTTGTAAGGCAGGGCCTTGACATTCAGTACTTC.

This clone has only one observation. This chain connects TRBV11-2 to TRBJ2-5, with 14 bases matching TRBD2. The CDR3 consists of 15 residues. V dropped 5 bases and J dropped 5; count of bases not matched to a gene: 4. Germline V gene sequence: CDR1 SGHAT, CDR2 FQNNGV. CDR3 region: CASSPRTSGRETQYF. The DNA for the CDR3 is TGTGCCAGCAGCCCTCGGACTAGCGGGAGGGAGACCCAGTACTTC.

The V call is TRBV5-4, the J call TRBJ1-2; tentatively, D is TRBD1 (5 bases). The CDR3 is 13 amino acids. V was trimmed by 4 bases and J by 8 bases, leaving 15 bases between them. The germline gives CDR1 SGHNT, CDR2 YYREEE (reference sequence). The chain's CDR3 is CASSPTWDRGYTF. CDR3 nucleotides: TGTGCCAGCAGCCCTACCTGGGACCGGGGCTACACCTTC.

The CDR3 spells CATSPTSAGNTIYF. The CDR3 DNA sequence: TGTGCCACCAGCCCAACATCGGCTGGAAACACCATATATTTT. The chain uses TRBV15 and TRBJ1-3, with no clear D. The germline gives CDR1 LNHNV, CDR2 YYDKDF (reference sequence). V lost 5 bases, J lost 2 bases, and 10 bases lay in between. The CDR3 loop spans 14 amino acids. Full variable domain (outside the CDR3, taken from reference TRBV15 and TRBJ1-3): DAMVIQNPRYQVTQFGKPVTLSCSQTLNHNVMYWYQQKSSQAPKLLFHYYDKDFNNEADTPDNFQSRRPNTSFCFLDIRSPGLGDTAMYLCATSPTSAGNTIYFGEGSWLTVV.

The chain uses TRBV9 and TRBJ2-5, with D possibly called TRBD1 or TRBD2 (5 bases each). V was shortened by 3 bases and J by 5 bases, with 20 bases between the two germline ends. Looked up from germline, CDR1 is SGDLS and CDR2 is YYNGEE. The CDR3 consists of 16 residues. CDR3 DNA sequence: TGTGCCAGCAGCGGACCCACTTGGGGGTTGGGGGAGACCCAGTACTTC. Amino acids: CASSGPTWGLGETQYF.

This chain links TRBV5-1 with TRBJ1-1; D call uncertain. Between the trimmed V and J ends, which lost 4 bases and 4 bases, there was a span of 8 bases. Per the germline V gene, CDR1 is SGHRS and CDR2 is YFSETQ. The CDR3 covers 12 residues. The CDR3 here is CASSVFGTEAFF. The CDR3 region has the DNA TGCGCCAGCAGCGTCTTCGGCACTGAAGCTTTCTTT.